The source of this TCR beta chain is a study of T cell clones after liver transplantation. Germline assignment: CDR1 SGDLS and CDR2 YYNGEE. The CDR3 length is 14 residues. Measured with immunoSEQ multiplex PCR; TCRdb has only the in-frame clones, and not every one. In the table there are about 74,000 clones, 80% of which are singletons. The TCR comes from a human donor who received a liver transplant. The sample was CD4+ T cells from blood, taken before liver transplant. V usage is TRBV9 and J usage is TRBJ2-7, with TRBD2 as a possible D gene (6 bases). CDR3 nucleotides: TGTGCATCTGGGCGGGACCTAAACTCCTACGAGCAGTACTTC. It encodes CASGRDLNSYEQYF.